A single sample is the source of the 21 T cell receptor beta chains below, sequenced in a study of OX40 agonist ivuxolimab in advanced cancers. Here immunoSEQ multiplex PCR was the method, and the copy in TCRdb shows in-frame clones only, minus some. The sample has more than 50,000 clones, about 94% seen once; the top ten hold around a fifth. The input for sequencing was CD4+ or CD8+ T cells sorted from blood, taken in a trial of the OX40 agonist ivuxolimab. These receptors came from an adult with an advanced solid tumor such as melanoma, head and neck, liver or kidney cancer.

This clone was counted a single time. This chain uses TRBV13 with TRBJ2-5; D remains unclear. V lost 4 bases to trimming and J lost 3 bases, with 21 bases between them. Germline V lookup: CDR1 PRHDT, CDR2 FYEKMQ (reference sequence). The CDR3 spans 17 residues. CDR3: CASSSGLSRWGKETQYF. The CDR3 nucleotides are TGTGCCAGCAGCTCCGGGTTGAGCAGATGGGGTAAAGAGACCCAGTACTTC.

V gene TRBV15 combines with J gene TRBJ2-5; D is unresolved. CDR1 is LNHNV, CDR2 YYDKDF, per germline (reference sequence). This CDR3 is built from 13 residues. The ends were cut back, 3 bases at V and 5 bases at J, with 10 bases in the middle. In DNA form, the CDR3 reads TGTGCCACCAGCAGCGGGTCCCAGGAGACCCAGTACTTC. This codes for CATSSGSQETQYF.

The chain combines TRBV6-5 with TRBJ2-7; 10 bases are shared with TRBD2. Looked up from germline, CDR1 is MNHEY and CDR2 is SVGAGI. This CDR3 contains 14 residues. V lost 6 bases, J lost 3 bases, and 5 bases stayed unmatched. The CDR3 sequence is CASSPRLAGYEQYF. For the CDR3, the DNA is TGTGCCAGCAGCCCGAGACTAGCGGGCTACGAGCAGTACTTC.

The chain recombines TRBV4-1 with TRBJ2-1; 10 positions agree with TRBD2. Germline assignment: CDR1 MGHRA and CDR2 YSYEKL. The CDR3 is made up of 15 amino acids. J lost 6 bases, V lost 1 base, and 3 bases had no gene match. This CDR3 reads CASSQGLAGINEQFF. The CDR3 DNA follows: TGCGCCAGCAGCCAAGGACTAGCGGGCATCAATGAGCAGTTCTTC.

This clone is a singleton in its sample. The CDR3 nucleotides read TGCAGCGTTGAGGGGTCCAACTATGGCTACACCTTC. Translating gives CSVEGSNYGYTF. The rearrangement joins TRBV29-1 to TRBJ1-2; no clear D. The length of the CDR3 is 12 residues. Germline loops: CDR1 SQVTM, CDR2 ANQGSEA. V lost 3 bases to trimming and J lost 2 bases, with 7 bases between them.

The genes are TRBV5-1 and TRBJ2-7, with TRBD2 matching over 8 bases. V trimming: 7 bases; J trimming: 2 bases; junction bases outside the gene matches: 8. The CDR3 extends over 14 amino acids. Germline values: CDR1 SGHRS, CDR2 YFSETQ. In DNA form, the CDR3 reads TGCGCCAGCGCTAGCGGGTCGGCGGCCTACGAGCAGTACTTC. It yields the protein CASASGSAAYEQYF.

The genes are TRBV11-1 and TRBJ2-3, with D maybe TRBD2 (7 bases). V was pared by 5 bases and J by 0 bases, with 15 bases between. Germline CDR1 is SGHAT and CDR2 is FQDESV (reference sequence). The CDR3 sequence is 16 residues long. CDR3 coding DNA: TGTGCCAGCAGCCGCGGACTAGGGGGGAGCACAGATACGCAGTATTTT. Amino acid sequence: CASSRGLGGSTDTQYF.

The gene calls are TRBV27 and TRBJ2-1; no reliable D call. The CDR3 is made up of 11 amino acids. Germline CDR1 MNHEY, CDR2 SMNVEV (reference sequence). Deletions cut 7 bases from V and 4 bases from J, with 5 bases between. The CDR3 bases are TGTGCCAGCAACTTTTACAATGAGCAGTTCTTC. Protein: CASNFYNEQFF.

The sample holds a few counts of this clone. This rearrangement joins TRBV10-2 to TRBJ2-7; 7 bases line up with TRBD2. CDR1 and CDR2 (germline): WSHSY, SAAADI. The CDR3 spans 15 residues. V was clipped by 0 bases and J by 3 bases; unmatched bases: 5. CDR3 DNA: TGCGCCAGCAGTGAGTCGTTGCGGGAGCGCTACGAGCAGTACTTC. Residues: CASSESLRERYEQYF.

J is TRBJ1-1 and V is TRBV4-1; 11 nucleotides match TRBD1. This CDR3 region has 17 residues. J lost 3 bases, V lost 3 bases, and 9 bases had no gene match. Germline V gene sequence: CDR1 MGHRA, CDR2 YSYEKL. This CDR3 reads CASSHGQGAPGYTEAFF. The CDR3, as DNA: TGCGCCAGCAGCCACGGACAGGGGGCCCCGGGGTACACTGAAGCTTTCTTT.

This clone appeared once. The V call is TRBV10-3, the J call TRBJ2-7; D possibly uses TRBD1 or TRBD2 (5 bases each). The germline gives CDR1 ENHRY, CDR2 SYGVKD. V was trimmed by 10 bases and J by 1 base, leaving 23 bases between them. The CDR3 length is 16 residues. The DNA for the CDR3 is TGTGCCACCAGCCGTCAGTATGTGGGGGATTCCTACGAGCAGTACTTC. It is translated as CATSRQYVGDSYEQYF.

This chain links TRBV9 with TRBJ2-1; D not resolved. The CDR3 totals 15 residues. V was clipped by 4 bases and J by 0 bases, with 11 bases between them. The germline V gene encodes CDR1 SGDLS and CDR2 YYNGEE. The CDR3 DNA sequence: TGTGCCAGCAGCACCGGGCGAGCCTCCTACAATGAGCAGTTCTTC. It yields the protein CASSTGRASYNEQFF.

CDR3 protein: CASSYPGWNEQYF. The CDR3 nucleotides read TGTGCCAGCAGTTACCCAGGGTGGAACGAGCAGTACTTC. The J gene is TRBJ2-7, the V gene TRBV6-5, with D tentatively TRBD1 (5 bases). The V and J ends lost 2 bases and 5 bases respectively, with 10 bases between them. The CDR3 is made up of 13 amino acids. Germline V lookup: CDR1 MNHEY, CDR2 SVGAGI.

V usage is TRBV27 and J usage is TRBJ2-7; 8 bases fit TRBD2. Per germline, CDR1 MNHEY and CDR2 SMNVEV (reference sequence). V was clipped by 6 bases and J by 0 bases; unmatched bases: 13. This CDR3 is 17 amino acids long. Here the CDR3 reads CASRKDSPSGRSYEQYF. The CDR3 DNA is TGTGCCAGCAGAAAAGATTCCCCTAGCGGGCGCTCCTACGAGCAGTACTTC.

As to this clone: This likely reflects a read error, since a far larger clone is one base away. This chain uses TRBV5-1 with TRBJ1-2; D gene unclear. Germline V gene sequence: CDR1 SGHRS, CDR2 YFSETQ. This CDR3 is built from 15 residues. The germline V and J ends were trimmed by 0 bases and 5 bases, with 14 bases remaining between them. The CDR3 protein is CASSLEAYSQYGYTF. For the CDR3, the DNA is TGCGCCAGCAGCTTGGAAGCTTACAGCCAATATGGCTACACCTTC.

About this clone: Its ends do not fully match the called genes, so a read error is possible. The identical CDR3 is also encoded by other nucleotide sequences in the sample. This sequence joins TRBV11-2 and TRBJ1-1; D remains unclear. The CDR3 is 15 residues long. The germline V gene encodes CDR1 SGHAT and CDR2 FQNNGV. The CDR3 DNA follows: TGTGCCAGCAGCCTAGAGGCAACCCCGACCACTGAAGCTTTCTTT. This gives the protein CASSLEATPTTEAFF. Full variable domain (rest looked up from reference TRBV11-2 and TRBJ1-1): EAGVAQSPRYKIIEKRQSVAFWCNPISGHATLYWYQQILGQGPKLLIQFQNNGVVDDSQLPKDRFSAERLKGVDSTLKIQPAKLEDSAVYLCASSLEATPTTEAFFGQGTRLTVV.

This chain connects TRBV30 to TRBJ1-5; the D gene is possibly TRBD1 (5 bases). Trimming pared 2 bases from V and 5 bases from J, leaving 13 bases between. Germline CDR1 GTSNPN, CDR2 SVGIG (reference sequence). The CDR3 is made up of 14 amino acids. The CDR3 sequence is CAWSLGAGYQPQHF. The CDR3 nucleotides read TGTGCCTGGAGTTTAGGGGCAGGGTATCAGCCCCAGCATTTT.

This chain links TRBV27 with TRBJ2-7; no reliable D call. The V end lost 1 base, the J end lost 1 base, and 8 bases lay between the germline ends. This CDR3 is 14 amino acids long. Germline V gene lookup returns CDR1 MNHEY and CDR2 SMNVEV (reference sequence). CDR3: CASSLFFQSYEQYF. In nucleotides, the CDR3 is TGTGCCAGCAGTTTATTCTTTCAATCCTACGAGCAGTACTTC.

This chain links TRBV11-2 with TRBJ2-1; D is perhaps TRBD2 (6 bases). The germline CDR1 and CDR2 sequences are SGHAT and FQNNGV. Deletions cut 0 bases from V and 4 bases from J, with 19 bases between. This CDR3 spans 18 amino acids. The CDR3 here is CASSLDGDLAGWYNEQFF. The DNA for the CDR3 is TGTGCCAGCAGCTTAGATGGGGACCTTGCGGGATGGTACAATGAGCAGTTCTTC.

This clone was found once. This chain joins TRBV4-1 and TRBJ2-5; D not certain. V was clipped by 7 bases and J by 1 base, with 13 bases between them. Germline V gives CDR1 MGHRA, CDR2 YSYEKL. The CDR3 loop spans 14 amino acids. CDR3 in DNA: TGCGCCAGCAAGGTAGGAATGATCCAAGAGACCCAGTACTTC. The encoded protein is CASKVGMIQETQYF.

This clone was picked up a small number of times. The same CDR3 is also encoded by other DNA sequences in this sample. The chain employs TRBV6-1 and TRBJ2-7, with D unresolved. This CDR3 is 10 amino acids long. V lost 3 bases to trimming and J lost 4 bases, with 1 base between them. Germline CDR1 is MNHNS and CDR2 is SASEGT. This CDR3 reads CASSEYEQYF. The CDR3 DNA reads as TGTGCCAGCAGTGAGTACGAGCAGTACTTC.